This T cell receptor beta chain derives from a study of OX40 agonist ivuxolimab in advanced cancers. This CDR3 region has 11 residues. The germline V gene has CDR1 MDHEN and CDR2 SYDVKM. Method: immunoSEQ multiplex PCR; TCRdb's copy keeps in-frame clones and lacks some. The sample shows 77,000 or so clones, almost 90% of them seen only once. The chain links TRBV28 to TRBJ2-1; D is perhaps TRBD2 (6 bases). This sequence was found in an adult with an advanced solid tumor such as melanoma, head and neck, liver or kidney cancer. The sequencing here drew on CD4+ or CD8+ T cells sorted from blood, taken in a trial of the OX40 agonist ivuxolimab. CDR3 sequence (DNA): TGTACAGTGGGGGGTGACAGTGAGCAGTTCTTC. It specifies CTVGGDSEQFF.